The entry that follows covers one T cell receptor (beta chain) sequence. This clone was counted once. It has no known antigen specificity. No clone much larger than this one lies a single base away; base qualities are absent. The library relied on the immunoSEQ multiplex PCR assay. The multiplex PCR relied on a mix of 60 forward primers for TCR Vbeta segments and 13 reverse primers for TCR Jbeta segments. A multiplex PCR assay on genomic DNA amplified the CDR3 region of rearranged TCR beta genes. The Illumina HiSeq System was used to sequence the amplified TCR beta libraries as 87-base-pair reads. The source study handled its data this way. A later analysis counted some 74 million unique TCR beta chains across the 650 to 800 repertoires, and some 11 million of these chains were shared by at least two donors. Raw reads were error-corrected and collapsed into unique sequences by a nearest-neighbor algorithm in which closely related sequences were merged to remove PCR and sequencing errors. V, D and J gene segments were assigned by aligning CDR3 sequences to IMGT reference sequences. Each retained sequence needed at least a six-nucleotide match to both a V gene segment and a J gene segment. A rearrangement counted as productive if the CDR3 had no stop codons and remained in frame with V and J, and every other rearrangement counted as non-productive. Following IMGT convention, CDR3 was defined as the stretch from the second conserved V-encoded cysteine up to the conserved J-encoded phenylalanine. In an earlier analysis of just under 600 of the donors, sequences lacking an unambiguous match to a single V gene segment were excluded. In an earlier analysis of 450 to 750 of the donors, a V segment was called functional when productive rearrangements were above 56.7%, and segregating when the standard deviation between donors exceeded 5%. A statistical classification framework was built for diagnosing cytomegalovirus status from the catalog of TCR beta chain sequences. V and J gene assignment, in a later analysis, came from comparing TCR nucleotide sequences with IMGT/GENE-DB human TR gene sequences. A later analysis assigned CDR3 sequences and most-parsimonious VDJ recombination scenarios with the TCRdist pipeline. In a later analysis, each TCR beta chain was defined by its CDR3 amino acid sequence together with its V-gene family, and reads lacking a unique V-gene family were excluded. To address suspected cross-contamination and a sequencing artifact, a later analysis removed roughly 580 highly shared, low-generation-probability nucleotide sequences. In a later analysis, a clonal expansion index for each public chain was calculated from normalized within-repertoire ranks of inferred template counts. In a later analysis, generation probabilities were computed using a VDJ recombination model fitted to out-of-frame rearrangements, and the results were checked against IGoR. Hypergeometric tests were used in a later analysis to score TCR-TCR, TCR-HLA and TCR-CMV co-occurrence, with a repertoire-size bias correction applied to the TCR pairs. False discovery rates were estimated in a later analysis by permuting HLA or CMV assignments 20 times. In a later analysis, co-occurring TCRs were grouped using DBSCAN, with TCRdist sequence similarity added in when clustering inside HLA-allele-positive subsets. Repertoires with fewer than 30,000 or more than 120,000 public chains were left out of co-occurrence clustering, as were five repertoires with anomalous nucleotide sharing. Imported from immuneACCESS, the table was reduced by TCRdb to in-frame sequences with V and J called. These copies leave out some clones; in studies compared against another copy, an unresolved V gene accounts for under half, and the cause of the remainder is not known. Clone size and V and J calls were adopted from that table, with D and trimming inferred from the DNA. This sample is represented by around 180,000 clones; approximately 71% of them were singletons. The ten largest clones take up about 1.6% of the sample.

This specimen comes from a study of cytomegalovirus exposure and HLA in healthy donors (TCRdb year 2017). Notes on the research overall: An earlier analysis of a few hundred of the donors reported about 300 Gb of sequence data and around 120 million unique TCR beta sequences obtained from roughly 170 million T cells. A separate validation cohort of over a hundred different subjects was used in addition to the approximately 700-subject first cohort. The study aimed to test whether cataloging public T cell receptors could reveal signatures of past pathogen exposure. Roughly five DR-DQ haplotypes were handled as single units for association and clustering because linkage in the cohort was strong. To predict cytomegalovirus infection status, the study combined high-throughput TCR immunosequencing, statistical association of individual TCRs with disease status, and machine learning. The study profiled the T cell repertoires of 550 to 700 subjects by immunosequencing and related them to cytomegalovirus serostatus. The later analysis used no new phenotypic data to find candidate immune exposures, relying instead on TCR beta sequences and their occurrence across donors. In an earlier analysis of over 550 of the donors, high-throughput TCR beta sequencing was used to judge whether each TCR beta V gene segment behaved as functional or pseudogenic. Typing coverage varied by locus: roughly 629-640 donors for A, B, C, DRB1 and DQB1; 500 to 550 for DQA1; approximately 570 for DPA1; roughly 450 for DPB1. In a later analysis, previously published TCR beta repertoires from about 670 donors were re-analyzed and high-resolution HLA genotyping was added so that TCR occurrence patterns could be studied. Alongside the repertoire data, information on donor age, sex, ethnicity and CMV serostatus was compiled. An early release that covered approximately 600 HLA-typed donors contained approximately 300 gigabases of sequencing data and 85 million to 100 million unique TCR sequences. In a later genetic analysis, genome-wide SNP genotypes for about three fifths of the 666 donors were used, and that subset was treated as a discovery cohort. All discovery cohort repertoires had been generated using a single sequencing platform. Of the roughly 400 genotyped donors, around 81% fell in the genetic ancestry cluster associated with self-reported Caucasian donors. HLA typing included class I and class II loci at four-digit resolution. On average, approximately 250,000 unique TCR beta nucleotide sequences were sequenced per donor among some 420 genotyped donors of the cohort, with about 17% of those sequences being non-productive.

In total, roughly 670 healthy bone marrow donors made up the cohort. At the time of sampling, every cohort member was nominally healthy, though immune exposures that went unrecorded were likely present. The donor tested CMV seronegative, placing the donor among the roughly 400 seronegative members of the cohort. Each donor provided a peripheral blood sample, and peripheral blood mononuclear cells were used for TCR beta sequencing. The Qiagen DNeasy Blood Extraction Kit was used to extract genomic DNA from the blood cell samples. Results and caveats for the whole study, not just this receptor: The presence/absence analyses assumed that sequencing depth was roughly uniform across donors, and that assumption may not be true. In an earlier analysis of about 540 of the donors, most TCR beta V segments were observed in productive rearrangements about 90% or about 30% of the time, broadly matching IMGT annotations. The 87-base-pair reads could not distinguish some IMGT-functional V segments, including TRBV6-2 and TRBV6-3, so those segments were excluded. It was suggested by the authors that the approach could potentially be generalized to other disease states and immunological phenotypes. The sequencing pipeline was judged likely to have produced a cluster of highly shared sequence variants as a technical artifact. At a false discovery rate of 0.05, a later analysis linked fewer than 20,000 TCR beta sequences to specific HLA alleles. In a later genetic analysis, a missense DCLRE1C variant was associated with V-gene and J-gene trimming of TCR beta chains, and the association was replicated in an independent cohort. The only immune exposure information available for the cohort was CMV serostatus. HLA typing was unavailable for some donors at each locus, so association tests used only the typed subset. According to a later analysis, TCR association rates differed among HLA loci, with DRB1 alleles showing the most associated TCRs and HLA-C alleles showing the fewest. According to a later analysis, most CMV-associated TCR beta chains appeared to be HLA-restricted, and the HLA associations seemed to be driven largely by CMV exposure. A further reported finding was that TCR beta sequences accurately predicted the HLA-A and HLA-B alleles for most subjects in the first cohort. Strong co-occurrence of HLA alleles, especially DR and DQ, made assigning TCR associations to individual alleles difficult. Compared with the roughly 670-donor mean, donors in an Asian-associated ancestry cluster had fewer N-insertions in productive TCRs, according to a later genetic analysis. In a later analysis, HLA-associated TCR beta chains showed more clonal expansion and lower generation probabilities than non-associated chains that were equally common. In both the original and validation cohorts, the classifier was reported to diagnose cytomegalovirus status with high specificity and sensitivity. The earlier analysis of some 540 of the donors excluded roughly 17 rarely observed V segments, including chromosome 9 orphons, because counts were too low. In the study, around 150 TCR beta chains were listed as associated with cytomegalovirus. Linkage disequilibrium might explain the correlated functional status among segregating V segments, but an unknown experimental factor could not be ruled out. Three of the identified cytomegalovirus-associated TCR beta chains were confirmed in vitro to be specific for cytomegalovirus antigens. Only TCR beta chains were sequenced in this cohort, and the absence of alpha or paired-chain data limited detectable features. In a later analysis, several top co-occurrence clusters were reported to appear linked to parvovirus B19, influenza, CMV and Epstein-Barr virus. While some public TCRs were present in many individuals, most TCR sequences turned up only very rarely across donors.

At the junction V is shortened by 0 bases and J by 4 bases, with 7 bases in between. Including the terminal cysteine and phenylalanine, the CDR3 comprises 13 residues. Kept here is only the CDR3 DNA, which spans 39 bases and is read in frame from base 1. The germline V gene encodes CDR1 SEHNR and CDR2 FQNEAQ (reference sequence). The source is a girl aged 5-17 years in good health and CMV-seronegative. The sequenced material came from PBMCs. The sequence joins TRBV7-9 to TRBJ2-7; no D segment can be confidently identified. The bases read TGTGCCAGCAGCTTAGCAACAAATTACGAGCAGTACTTC. This sequence encodes CASSLATNYEQYF.